This T cell receptor beta chain was sequenced during a study of Graves' ophthalmopathy and Graves' hyperthyroidism listed by TCRdb under 2018. Regarding the research as a whole: Peripheral blood was collected at initial diagnosis, prior to any treatment. To tell Graves' ophthalmopathy apart from Graves' hyperthyroidism, and to predict which patients would progress to ophthalmopathy, the study relied on TCR beta repertoire signatures. In total, 120 to 150 blood samples were TCR-sequenced: fewer than 50 ophthalmopathy, some 75 hyperthyroidism and approximately 17 hyperthyroidism-to-ophthalmopathy patients. A discovery set of 100 patients (roughly 41 ophthalmopathy, 55 to 65 stable hyperthyroidism) was enrolled to explore V-J signatures distinguishing ophthalmopathy from hyperthyroidism. An independent validation cohort comprised some 18 hyperthyroidism patients and about 16 patients who later progressed from hyperthyroidism to ophthalmopathy. In about 6 hyperthyroidism patients, the T-cell repertoire of thyroid tissue was compared with the T-cell repertoire of blood. Following sample collection, hyperthyroidism patients were given methimazole at a starting dose of 30 mg daily, and ophthalmopathy patients were given high-dose intravenous methylprednisolone.

Reading from cysteine to phenylalanine, the CDR3 counts 14 amino acids. This entry keeps only the CDR3 DNA: 42 bases, framed from base 1. The germline V gene provides CDR1 KGHDR and CDR2 SFDVKD. V ends up 4 bases short and J 9 bases short, with an unmatched junction base count of 8. General conclusions and limits of the study: No statistical method was used to predetermine the sample size, and group allocation was not hidden from the investigators. In cross-validation, the 13-signature model distinguished ophthalmopathy from stable hyperthyroidism with 85% to 90% sensitivity and approximately 81% specificity, and in the test set the corresponding values were about 80% and 75%. Most expanded thyroid clonotypes with frequency above 0.001 were also detected in blood, suggesting blood repertoires may reflect the thyroid immune response. In validation, the model predicted ophthalmopathy progression with less than 71% sensitivity and 72.22% specificity; some 13 predicted patients were CT-confirmed with GO in a median of about 6.2 months.

A word on this clonotype: Its antigen is not yet known. Nothing much larger sits one base from this clone, and base qualities are not available.

Patients with ophthalmopathy had moderately to severely active disease, with a Clinical Activity Score of 3 or more, a NOSPECS grade of 4 or more, and a disease duration of less than 3 months. Patients with other autoimmune diseases, uncontrolled infections, pregnancy or lactation were excluded from the study. Diagnosis relied on clinical symptoms, serum thyroxine, TRAb, thyroid ultrasound and orbital computed tomography. Using Ficoll-Paque density gradient centrifugation, PBMCs were isolated from 9.5 to 10 ml of fresh peripheral blood. Trizol reagent was used to extract the total RNA, and its quality was then checked on an Agilent 2100 Bioanalyzer. For repertoire sequencing, the TCR beta CDR3 regions were amplified from RNA transcripts. A first-round RT-PCR used HTBI primers with the Qiagen OneStep RT-PCR kit, followed by a second-round multiplex PCR, size selection and purification. Sequencing of the libraries was carried out on an Illumina HiSeq2000 in paired-end mode with 100 bp reads. Turning to the authors' computational methods: SOAPnuke was used to process the reads, removing any read that contained adapters or uncalled bases, had a mean Phred below 15, or lacked an exact match to the constant primer or identifier. COPE v1.2.5 was used to merge high-quality paired reads. Each unique nucleotide sequence was defined as a clonotype, and clonotypes were aligned to IMGT TRB V, D and J references with MiTCR v1.1. The analysis was limited to V-J combinations with a frequency above 0.0001, which together covered 99.2% of the repertoires. For each V-J combination, a TCR clonal expansion and chaos score was defined as the ratio of F50 clonal expansion to chaos observed in the TCRdist matrix. Welch's t-statistics and random forest were used to narrow the features down to about twelve V-J combinations, which were then fed into a naive Bayes classifier. The Morisita-Horn index was used to measure how similar the thyroid and blood repertoires were. TCRdb redid the processing of the public reads, applying fastp at Q25 and MiXCR, and retained in-frame beta chains. All rows with the same CDR3 protein become a single entry with the most common DNA and genes. TCRdb, not the authors, supplied the V and J calls. The sample profile shows almost 750,000 distinct CDR3 sequences; roughly 40% of them were found once. Of the sample, 44% falls within the top ten clones.

This receptor was identified in an adult man with Graves' ophthalmopathy. The sequencing input was peripheral blood. The chain is encoded by TRBV24-1 joined to TRBJ2-5, and TRBD1 matches 9 of the central bases. The nucleotide sequence is TGTGCCACCAGTGAGTTCGACAGGGGGAGGGCCCAGTACTTC. This translates into CATSEFDRGRAQYF.